These 32 T cell receptor beta chains were all obtained from the same sample, sequenced in a study of cytotoxic CD8 clonotypes in ibrutinib-treated CLL. The table came from immunoSEQ multiplex PCR; TCRdb's copy has only in-frame clones and leaves some out. The sample records about 97,000 clones, 75% to 80% being singletons. Sequencing was performed on PBMCs, taken after 24 months of ibrutinib treatment. The source of these receptors is a human donor with chronic lymphocytic leukemia.

This clone has just one count. The chain has TRBV27 and TRBJ1-1; 9 nucleotides agree with TRBD1. CDR1 is MNHEY, CDR2 SMNVEV, per germline (reference sequence). J lost 1 base, V lost 9 bases, and 3 bases had no gene match. The CDR3 spans 13 residues. The DNA for the CDR3 is TGTGCCAGTTGGGACAGGGAGAACACTGAAGCTTTCTTT. It codes for CASWDRENTEAFF.

The chain links TRBV27 to TRBJ1-1, with D perhaps TRBD1 (6 bases). Germline assignment: CDR1 MNHEY and CDR2 SMNVEV (reference sequence). CDR3 size: 14 residues. V was shortened by 3 bases and J by 6 bases, with 14 bases between the two germline ends. CDR3 region: CASSFGDMSPEAFF. CDR3 in DNA: TGTGCCAGCAGTTTTGGGGACATGTCGCCTGAAGCTTTCTTT.

The chain combines TRBV6-6 with TRBJ1-3; no reliable D call. The CDR3 spans 13 residues. V dropped 5 bases and J dropped 1 base, with 6 bases sitting between them. Germline CDR1 is MNHNY and CDR2 is SVGAGI (reference sequence). The CDR3 sequence: CASSRDSGNTIYF. CDR3 bases: TGTGCCAGCAGTCGGGATTCTGGAAACACCATATATTTT.

The chain uses TRBV5-1 and TRBJ2-7; TRBD2 matches at 10 bases. The CDR3 loop spans 16 amino acids. The ends lost 1 base at V and 5 bases at J; junction bases unmatched: 9. Germline assignment: CDR1 SGHRS and CDR2 YFSETQ. The CDR3 sequence is CASSLTPTSGRDEQYF. CDR3 DNA sequence: TGCGCCAGCAGCTTGACCCCGACTAGCGGGCGGGACGAGCAGTACTTC.

The chain has TRBV5-1 and TRBJ2-1; no firm D call. CDR3 size: 12 residues. The V and J ends lost 0 bases and 8 bases respectively, with 6 bases between them. Germline CDR1 SGHRS, CDR2 YFSETQ. CDR3 amino acids: CASSLDWDEQFF. Written as DNA, the CDR3 is TGCGCCAGCAGCTTGGATTGGGATGAGCAGTTCTTC.

J is TRBJ2-2 and V is TRBV5-8; tentatively, D is TRBD1 or TRBD2 (5 bases each). Germline V gene lookup returns CDR1 SGHTS and CDR2 YDEGEE. This CDR3 is built from 16 residues. Trimming removed 4 bases at V and 0 bases at J, with 13 bases between. The CDR3 loop reads CASSRGRPSNTGELFF. As DNA, the CDR3 is TGTGCCAGCAGCCGGGGCCGGCCATCGAACACCGGGGAGCTGTTTTTT. Full variable domain (outside the CDR3, taken from reference TRBV5-8 and TRBJ2-2): EAGVTQSPTHLIKTRGQQATLRCSPISGHTSVYWYQQALGLGLQFLLWYDEGEERNRGNFPPRFSGRQFPNYSSELNVNALELEDSALYLCASSRGRPSNTGELFFGEGSRLTVL.

On this clone itself: One end of the junction varies from germline; a read error may be responsible. The J gene is TRBJ2-2, the V gene TRBV7-7, with 8 bases fitting TRBD2. This CDR3 is built from 16 residues. Germline CDR1 is SSHAT and CDR2 is FNYEAQ (reference sequence). This CDR3 reads CASSSMTSEAPGELFF. The DNA for the CDR3 is TGTGCTAGCAGCTCAATGACTAGCGAGGCCCCGGGGGAGCTGTTTTTT. The full variable domain, completed using reference TRBV7-7 and TRBJ2-2, is GAGVSQSPRYKVTKRGQDVTLRCDPISSHATLYWYQQALGQGPEFLTYFNYEAQPDKSGLPSDRFSAERPEGSISTLTIQRTEQRDSAMYRCASSSMTSEAPGELFFGEGSRLTVL.

CDR3 bases: TGTGCCAGCAGTTACGGGGGGAGCTCCTACAATGAGCAGTTCTTC. Amino acid sequence: CASSYGGSSYNEQFF. The rearrangement links TRBV6-5 to TRBJ2-1, with D perhaps matching TRBD2 (6 bases). V lost 2 bases and J 0 bases, leaving 8 bases between the germline ends. The germline CDR1 and CDR2 sequences are MNHEY and SVGAGI. This CDR3 region has 15 residues.

The table lists this clone with a few counts. The chain links TRBV6-1 to TRBJ2-1; a weak D match, TRBD2 (6 bases). The CDR3 is 15 amino acids. CDR1 and CDR2 (germline): MNHNS, SASEGT. Trimming took off 7 bases at V and 6 bases at J, with 19 bases between the two ends. CDR3 sequence: CASISGDSSTNEQFF. In DNA form, the CDR3 reads TGTGCCAGCATTTCTGGGGACTCTTCGACCAATGAGCAGTTCTTC.

The genes are TRBV19 and TRBJ2-3; 11 nucleotides match TRBD2. CDR1 and CDR2 from the germline V gene are LNHDA and SQIVND (reference sequence). The CDR3 has 19 residues. Trimming at V came to 7 bases and at J to 5 bases, leaving 20 bases not matched to a gene. The CDR3 spells CASTHRPLAGGRGRDTQYF. In nucleotides, the CDR3 is TGTGCCAGTACCCACCGACCGTTAGCGGGAGGGCGAGGTAGAGATACGCAGTATTTT.

This chain links TRBV5-6 with TRBJ2-1; D unclear. The germline gives CDR1 SGHDT, CDR2 YYEEEE. The V and J ends lost 2 bases and 0 bases respectively, with 9 bases between them. The CDR3 runs to 15 residues. The CDR3, as DNA: TGTGCCAGCAGCTTTTTGTCGAGCTCCTACAATGAGCAGTTCTTC. Translation gives CASSFLSSSYNEQFF.

This clone was found a few times. The chain couples TRBV29-1 to TRBJ1-2; D is unresolved. Trimming pared 1 base from V and 4 bases from J, leaving 16 bases between. The length of the CDR3 is 15 residues. The germline CDR1 and CDR2 sequences are SQVTM and ANQGSEA. CDR3 in amino acids: CSVEGGKGGSYGYTF. The CDR3 DNA reads as TGCAGCGTTGAAGGAGGCAAGGGCGGGAGCTATGGCTACACCTTC.

This sequence joins TRBV30 and TRBJ1-4; 10 bases align to TRBD1. This CDR3 has 16 residues. Germline CDR1 is GTSNPN and CDR2 is SVGIG (reference sequence). J lost 9 bases, V lost 8 bases, and 18 bases had no gene match. CDR3 region: CAGSGTGVRRKKKLFF. Written as DNA, the CDR3 is TGTGCCGGCTCCGGGACAGGGGTAAGAAGGAAGAAAAAACTGTTTTTT.

The V gene is TRBV10-1, the J gene TRBJ1-4; 9 bases are shared with TRBD1. Germline CDR1 WNHNN, CDR2 SYGVQD (reference sequence). The CDR3 is 13 residues long. V dropped 7 bases and J dropped 7; count of bases not matched to a gene: 4. The DNA for the CDR3 is TGCGCCAGCACGGGGACAGGGAGTGAAAAACTGTTTTTT. Its protein product is CASTGTGSEKLFF.

The J gene is TRBJ2-5, the V gene TRBV29-1; D unresolved. The length of the CDR3 is 15 residues. V was clipped by 1 base and J by 5 bases, with 17 bases between them. Looked up from germline, CDR1 is SQVTM and CDR2 is ANQGSEA. CDR3 in amino acids: CSVEGTLELKETQYF. CDR3 bases: TGCAGCGTTGAAGGGACGTTAGAACTTAAGGAGACCCAGTACTTC.

The V gene is TRBV19, the J gene TRBJ1-4; TRBD1 aligns across 9 bases. The CDR3 extends over 17 amino acids. J gave up 7 bases and V 6 bases, and 15 bases lay outside the gene matches. Germline lookup yields CDR1 LNHDA and CDR2 SQIVND (reference sequence). CDR3: CASSNQAPGQGGEKLFF. CDR3 coding DNA: TGTGCCAGTAGCAACCAGGCCCCGGGACAGGGAGGTGAAAAACTGTTTTTT.

This chain joins TRBV19 and TRBJ1-2; D may be TRBD1 (5 bases). This CDR3 contains 14 residues. The germline CDR1 and CDR2 sequences are LNHDA and SQIVND (reference sequence). Trimming stripped 6 bases from V and 5 bases from J, with 16 bases between. CDR3 sequence reads: CASSRMTGGYGYTF. As DNA, the CDR3 is TGTGCCAGTAGCAGAATGACGGGGGGGTATGGCTACACCTTC.

The V and J genes are TRBV7-3 and TRBJ1-1, with D possibly being TRBD1 (6 bases). The CDR3 covers 13 residues. Trimming removed 5 bases from V and 1 base from J, with 8 bases in between. Germline V gene data show CDR1 as SGHTA and CDR2 as FQGTGA. The CDR3, as DNA: TGTGCCAGCAGCCCACAGGGGAACACTGAAGCTTTCTTT. Its translation: CASSPQGNTEAFF.

This clone has at least ten counts. This chain uses TRBV28 with TRBJ2-7, with 10 nucleotides matching TRBD2. After removal of 4 bases from V and 6 bases from J, the junction contained 9 bases not matched to a gene. The CDR3 length is 15 residues. CDR1 and CDR2 (germline): MDHEN, SYDVKM. This CDR3 reads CASSSSGTSVGEQYF. In DNA, the CDR3 is TGTGCCAGCAGTTCGAGCGGGACTAGCGTCGGCGAGCAGTACTTC.

This clone was seen a few times. The genes are TRBV7-6 and TRBJ2-1, with TRBD2 identical over 7 bases. The V gene's germline CDR1 is SGHVS and CDR2 FNYEAQ. V trimming: 5 bases; J trimming: 12 bases; junction bases outside the gene matches: 10. The CDR3 is 13 amino acids. In DNA, the CDR3 is TGTGCCAGCAGCCCAGAGCGGGACGCCGGGCAGTTCTTC. It codes for CASSPERDAGQFF.

The rearrangement uses TRBV5-4 and TRBJ2-1; possible D gene TRBD1, 6 bases. V lost 2 bases, J lost 5 bases, and 11 bases lay in between. The V gene's germline CDR1 is SGHNT and CDR2 YYREEE (reference sequence). This CDR3 has 14 residues. The CDR3 DNA sequence: TGTGCCAGCAGCTTAGGGGCAGGGGACAATGAGCAGTTCTTC. Encoded protein: CASSLGAGDNEQFF. Full variable domain (rest looked up from reference TRBV5-4 and TRBJ2-1): ETGVTQSPTHLIKTRGQQVTLRCSSQSGHNTVSWYQQALGQGPQFIFQYYREEENGRGNFPPRFSGLQFPNYSSELNVNALELDDSALYLCASSLGAGDNEQFFGPGTRLTVL.

V is TRBV4-2 and J is TRBJ1-1, with no clear D. Germline assignment: CDR1 LGHNA and CDR2 YNFKEQ. V lost 8 bases, J lost 1 base, and 14 bases lay in between. The CDR3 consists of 14 residues. DNA for the CDR3: TGTGCCAGCTCCCCCCGGGAGGGGAACACTGAAGCTTTCTTT. Protein product: CASSPREGNTEAFF.

This clone was counted a few times. The chain links TRBV15 to TRBJ1-5; TRBD1 is a possible D gene (6 bases). V was pared by 6 bases and J by 3 bases, with 15 bases between. The germline V gene encodes CDR1 LNHNV and CDR2 YYDKDF (reference sequence). The CDR3 is 15 residues long. For the CDR3, the DNA is TGTGCCACCAGTACGCAGTGGGGACACAATCAGCCCCAGCATTTT. The encoded protein is CATSTQWGHNQPQHF.

The rearrangement uses TRBV5-6 and TRBJ2-4, with 10 bases matching TRBD2. CDR1 SGHDT and CDR2 YYEEEE come from the germline V gene. This CDR3 is 19 amino acids long. With V trimmed by 0 bases and J by 0 bases, 9 bases remained unmatched. The CDR3 sequence is CASSLALAGGPTAKNIQYF. CDR3 DNA: TGTGCCAGCAGCTTGGCCTTAGCGGGAGGCCCAACAGCCAAAAACATTCAGTACTTC.

A single count supports this clone. The chain recombines TRBV5-4 with TRBJ2-7; D might be TRBD1 or TRBD2, each matching 5 bases. Looked up from germline, CDR1 is SGHNT and CDR2 is YYREEE (reference sequence). This CDR3 spans 15 amino acids. V gave up 1 base and J gave up 5 bases, with 16 bases separating them. Here the CDR3 DNA reads TGTGCCAGCAGCTTGTCCGGCGAGGGGTACCACGAGCAGTACTTC. It codes for CASSLSGEGYHEQYF.

The chain couples TRBV28 to TRBJ2-7; D gene ambiguous. Looked up from germline, CDR1 is MDHEN and CDR2 is SYDVKM. V gave up 3 bases and J gave up 5 bases, with 8 bases separating them. This CDR3 spans 12 amino acids. This CDR3 is CASSLFMDEQYF. In DNA, the CDR3 is TGTGCCAGCAGTTTGTTTATGGACGAGCAGTACTTC.

The chain recombines TRBV9 with TRBJ2-1; maybe TRBD2 (6 bases). Trimming stripped 6 bases from V and 6 bases from J, with 34 bases between. The length of the CDR3 is 20 residues. Germline CDR1 SGDLS, CDR2 YYNGEE. CDR3 bases: TGTGCCAGCAACGGTGGGTGCAGGACATTAGCGGAGCTTAACCTCAATGAGCAGTTCTTC. As protein: CASNGGCRTLAELNLNEQFF.

In DNA, the CDR3 is TGTGCCAGCAGTTTTCGTTACGGGATAGGGGAGACCCAGTACTTC. Encoded protein: CASSFRYGIGETQYF. This rearrangement joins TRBV28 to TRBJ2-5; tentative D call: TRBD2 (5 bases). Looked up from germline, CDR1 is MDHEN and CDR2 is SYDVKM. This CDR3 region has 15 residues. The V end lost 3 bases, the J end lost 5 bases, and 16 bases lay between the germline ends.

The chain uses TRBV28 and TRBJ2-1; maybe TRBD1 (5 bases). V shed 4 bases and J shed 2 bases, with 9 bases lying between them. In germline, CDR1 is MDHEN, CDR2 SYDVKM. The CDR3 extends over 14 amino acids. The CDR3 DNA follows: TGTGCCAGCAGTTCCCTACAGGCCTACAATGAGCAGTTCTTC. Translating gives CASSSLQAYNEQFF.

The chain uses TRBV7-9 and TRBJ2-1, with D uncertain. CDR1 is SEHNR, CDR2 FQNEAQ, per germline (reference sequence). The CDR3 has 13 residues. Trimming removed 1 base from V and 7 bases from J, with 8 bases in between. This chain's CDR3 is CASSLGITNEQFF. In DNA, the CDR3 is TGTGCCAGCAGCTTAGGTATAACGAATGAGCAGTTCTTC.

This clone was counted between two and nine times. This rearrangement joins TRBV5-1 to TRBJ1-3, with D maybe TRBD1 (5 bases). With 3 bases removed from V and 4 bases from J, the gap between germline ends came to 14 bases. Germline values: CDR1 SGHRS, CDR2 YFSETQ. This CDR3 spans 15 amino acids. CDR3 coding DNA: TGCGCCAGCAGCTCTAGGGACCGGATCGGAAACACCATATATTTT. It translates to CASSSRDRIGNTIYF.

This chain connects TRBV19 to TRBJ1-1; D ambiguous. The CDR3 totals 13 residues. With 5 bases removed from V and 4 bases from J, the gap between germline ends came to 11 bases. Looked up from germline, CDR1 is LNHDA and CDR2 is SQIVND (reference sequence). Written as DNA, the CDR3 is TGTGCCAGTAGTTCTAGGGCGAGCACTGAAGCTTTCTTT. Encoded protein: CASSSRASTEAFF.